This T cell receptor (beta chain) originates from a study of T cell repertoires in cytomegalovirus infection. Study background: An indication of both CMV infection and matching HLA type came from public TCR beta signatures.

The study's findings and limits: HLA-C-restricted CMV-specific TCR beta clonotypes were dominant in the ex vivo response.

This CDR3 comprises 15 residues. The germline V and J ends were trimmed by 2 bases and 4 bases, with 9 bases remaining between them. Germline CDR1 and CDR2: LGHNA and YSLEER. TCRdb reprocessed the reads via MiXCR and lists one record per CDR3 protein. The data show roughly 860,000 distinct CDR3 sequences, approximately 32% seen once. This clonotype was seen only a few times. Its antigen remains unknown. The rearrangement links TRBV4-3 to TRBJ2-6, with D unresolved. This specimen consisted of cultured CD8+ T cells from PBMCs, obtained from culture after CMV antigen stimulation. The clonotype originates from a human donor in good health (CMV status not recorded). Some clones in this sample may be carry-over from other donors' samples. CDR3 bases: TGCGCCAGCAGCCAATCCGAGAGGGGGGCCAACGTCCTGACTTTC. Its protein is CASSQSERGANVLTF.